The 8 T cell receptor beta chains below all came from one sample that was sequenced in a study of blood T cell repertoires in COVID-19. The protocol was immunoSEQ multiplex PCR, while the TCRdb copy is restricted to in-frame clones and leaves out a portion. Among 300,000 to 350,000 clones listed, roughly 90% were seen once. Sequencing used PBMCs or T cells enriched from blood (not recorded which). The source is a woman under 30 with acute COVID-19.

There are a few counts of this clone. The rearrangement uses TRBV6-5 and TRBJ2-1; 9 positions match TRBD1. The J segment lost 12 bases and the V segment lost 6 bases, leaving 15 bases of the junction unmatched. The CDR3 extends over 15 amino acids. Germline V lookup: CDR1 MNHEY, CDR2 SVGAGI. Here the CDR3 reads CASSRAVQGAQGQFF. CDR3 sequence (DNA): TGTGCCAGCAGCCGAGCCGTACAGGGGGCGCAGGGGCAGTTCTTC.

The chain recombines TRBV28 with TRBJ1-1; D ambiguous. CDR1 is MDHEN, CDR2 SYDVKM, per germline. This CDR3 comprises 11 residues. V shed 6 bases and J shed 3 bases, with 5 bases lying between them. The CDR3 DNA sequence: TGTGCCAGCAGGCTAGACACTGAAGCTTTCTTT. The encoded protein is CASRLDTEAFF.

This clone has just one count. The chain carries TRBV25-1 and TRBJ2-2; 15 bases align to TRBD2. V dropped 10 bases and J dropped 3; count of bases not matched to a gene: 3. Germline-derived CDR1 and CDR2 are MGHDK and SYGVNS. The CDR3 length is 15 residues. The CDR3 sequence: CATGLAGGHTGELFF. The DNA for the CDR3 is TGTGCCACGGGACTAGCGGGAGGACACACCGGGGAGCTGTTTTTT.

The chain uses TRBV6-5 and TRBJ2-1, with TRBD1 identical over 8 bases. J was trimmed by 3 bases and V by 1 base; bases with no gene match: 5. The germline V gene encodes CDR1 MNHEY and CDR2 SVGAGI. CDR3 size: 16 residues. The CDR3, as DNA: TGTGCCAGCAGTTACTTACCGGGACAGGACTACAATGAGCAGTTCTTC. Encoded protein: CASSYLPGQDYNEQFF.

The gene calls are TRBV5-1 and TRBJ1-2; 7 bases line up with TRBD1. Germline CDR1 reads SGHRS; CDR2 reads YFSETQ. V shed 4 bases and J 4 bases; nucleotides not matched to a gene: 7. This CDR3 is 14 amino acids long. This chain's CDR3 is CASSLGQRPYGYTF. The CDR3 DNA reads as TGCGCCAGCAGCCTGGGACAGCGACCCTATGGCTACACCTTC.

The rearrangement joins TRBV2 to TRBJ2-3; maybe TRBD2 (6 bases). Germline values: CDR1 SNHLY, CDR2 FYNNEI. The CDR3 has 14 residues. V gave up 3 bases and J gave up 6 bases, with 13 bases separating them. CDR3 DNA: TGTGCCAGCAGTGAGTCCCTAGCGTCGGATACGCAGTATTTT. Amino acid sequence: CASSESLASDTQYF.

This clone was seen a single time. The chain carries TRBV24-1 and TRBJ2-3; 13 bases align to TRBD2. Germline assignment: CDR1 KGHDR and CDR2 SFDVKD. The CDR3 is 17 amino acids. The V segment lost 3 bases and the J segment 5 bases; nucleotides outside the gene matches: 7. CDR3 sequence reads: CATSDPGLAGVIDTQYF. The CDR3 region has the DNA TGTGCCACCAGTGATCCTGGACTAGCGGGAGTTATAGATACGCAGTATTTT.

The genes are TRBV2 and TRBJ2-3; 13 nucleotides line up with TRBD2. The CDR3 covers 13 residues. Losses at the gene ends were 11 bases for V and 6 bases for J; bases not matched to a gene: 5. Per germline, CDR1 SNHLY and CDR2 FYNNEI. The chain's CDR3 is CAGAGLAGDTQYF. CDR3 coding DNA: TGTGCCGGGGCGGGACTAGCGGGGGATACGCAGTATTTT.